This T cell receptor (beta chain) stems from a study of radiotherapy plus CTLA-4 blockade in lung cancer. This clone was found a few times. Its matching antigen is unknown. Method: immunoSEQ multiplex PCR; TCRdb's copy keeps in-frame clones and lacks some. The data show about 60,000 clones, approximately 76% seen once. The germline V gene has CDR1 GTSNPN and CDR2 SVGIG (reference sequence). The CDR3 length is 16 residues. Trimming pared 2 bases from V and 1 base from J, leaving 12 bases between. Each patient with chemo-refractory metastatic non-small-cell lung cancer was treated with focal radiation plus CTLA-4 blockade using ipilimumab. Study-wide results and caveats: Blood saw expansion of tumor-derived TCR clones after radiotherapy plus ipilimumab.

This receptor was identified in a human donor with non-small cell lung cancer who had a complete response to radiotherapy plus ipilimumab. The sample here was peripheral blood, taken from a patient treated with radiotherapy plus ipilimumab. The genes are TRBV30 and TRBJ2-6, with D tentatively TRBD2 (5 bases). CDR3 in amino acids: CAWSFGVLSGANVLTF. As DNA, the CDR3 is TGTGCCTGGAGTTTCGGGGTTTTGTCTGGGGCCAACGTCCTGACTTTC.